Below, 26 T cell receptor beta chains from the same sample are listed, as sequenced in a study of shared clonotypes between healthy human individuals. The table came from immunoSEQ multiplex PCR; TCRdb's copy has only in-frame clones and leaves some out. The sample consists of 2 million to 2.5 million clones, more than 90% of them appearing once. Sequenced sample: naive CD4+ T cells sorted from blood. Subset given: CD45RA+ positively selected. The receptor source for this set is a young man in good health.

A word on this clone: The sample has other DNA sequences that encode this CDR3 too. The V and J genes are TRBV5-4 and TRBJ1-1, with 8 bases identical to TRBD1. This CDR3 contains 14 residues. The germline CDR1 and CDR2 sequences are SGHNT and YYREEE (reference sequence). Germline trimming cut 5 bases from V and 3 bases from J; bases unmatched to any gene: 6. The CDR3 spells CASSRGQGDTEAFF. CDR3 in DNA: TGTGCCAGCAGTCGAGGACAGGGAGACACTGAAGCTTTCTTT.

The CDR3 DNA is TGTGCCACCTCCGGGGACATAGGTCAGCCCCAGCATTTT. It is translated as CATSGDIGQPQHF. The chain recombines TRBV25-1 with TRBJ1-5, with D possibly TRBD1 on 6 matching bases. Trimming took 10 bases from V and 6 from J, leaving 16 bases between them. Looked up from germline, CDR1 is MGHDK and CDR2 is SYGVNS. This CDR3 spans 13 amino acids.

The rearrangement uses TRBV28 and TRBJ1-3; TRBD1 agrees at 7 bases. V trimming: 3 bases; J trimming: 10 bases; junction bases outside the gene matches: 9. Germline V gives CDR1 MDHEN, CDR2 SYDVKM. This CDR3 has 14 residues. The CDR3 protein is CASSLWTGRATIYF. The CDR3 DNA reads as TGTGCCAGCAGTTTGTGGACAGGTAGAGCTACCATATATTTT.

The CDR3 reads CASSPLRDRGMNYGYTF. The DNA for the CDR3 is TGTGCCAGCAGCCCCCTTCGGGACAGGGGTATGAACTATGGCTACACCTTC. The chain carries TRBV11-2 and TRBJ1-2; 10 bases map to TRBD1. Germline CDR1 and CDR2: SGHAT and FQNNGV. The V gene end was trimmed by 5 bases and the J gene end by 2 bases; junction bases not matched to a gene: 11. This CDR3 spans 17 amino acids.

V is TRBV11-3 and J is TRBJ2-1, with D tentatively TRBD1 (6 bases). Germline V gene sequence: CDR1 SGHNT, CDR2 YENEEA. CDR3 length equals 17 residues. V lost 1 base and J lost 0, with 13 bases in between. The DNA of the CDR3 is TGTGCCAGCAGCTTAGTTGGGGGCACGAGCTCCTACAATGAGCAGTTCTTC. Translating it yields CASSLVGGTSSYNEQFF.

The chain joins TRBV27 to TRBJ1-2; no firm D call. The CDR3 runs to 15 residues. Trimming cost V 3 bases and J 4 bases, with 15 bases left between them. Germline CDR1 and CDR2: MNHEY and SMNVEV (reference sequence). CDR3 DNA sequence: TGTGCCAGCAGTTTCCTGACCGGGTCGGCCTATGGCTACACCTTC. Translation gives CASSFLTGSAYGYTF.

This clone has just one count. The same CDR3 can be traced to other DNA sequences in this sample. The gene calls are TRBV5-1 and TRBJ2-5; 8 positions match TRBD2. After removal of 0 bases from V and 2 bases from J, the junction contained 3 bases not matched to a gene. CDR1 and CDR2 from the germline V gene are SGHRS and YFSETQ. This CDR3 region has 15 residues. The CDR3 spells CASSLASGPQETQYF. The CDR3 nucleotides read TGCGCCAGCAGCTTGGCTAGCGGGCCTCAAGAGACCCAGTACTTC.

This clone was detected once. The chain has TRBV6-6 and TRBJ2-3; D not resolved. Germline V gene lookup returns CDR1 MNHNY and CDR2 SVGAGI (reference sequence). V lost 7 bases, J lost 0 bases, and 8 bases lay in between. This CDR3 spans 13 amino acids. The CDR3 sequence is CASTPPSTDTQYF. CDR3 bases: TGTGCCAGCACCCCTCCGAGCACAGATACGCAGTATTTT.

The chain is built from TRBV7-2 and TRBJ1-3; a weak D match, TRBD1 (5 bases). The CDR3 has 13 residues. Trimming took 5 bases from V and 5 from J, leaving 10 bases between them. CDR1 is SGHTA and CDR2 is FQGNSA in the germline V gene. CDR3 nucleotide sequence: TGTGCCAGCAGCCCCGGGGGGAGAAACACCATATATTTT. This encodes CASSPGGRNTIYF.

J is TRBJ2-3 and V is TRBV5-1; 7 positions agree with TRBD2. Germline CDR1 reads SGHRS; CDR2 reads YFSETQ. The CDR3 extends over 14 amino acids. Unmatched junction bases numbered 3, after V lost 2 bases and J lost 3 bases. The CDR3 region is CASSFWEGTDTQYF. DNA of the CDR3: TGCGCCAGCAGCTTTTGGGAGGGAACAGATACGCAGTATTTT.

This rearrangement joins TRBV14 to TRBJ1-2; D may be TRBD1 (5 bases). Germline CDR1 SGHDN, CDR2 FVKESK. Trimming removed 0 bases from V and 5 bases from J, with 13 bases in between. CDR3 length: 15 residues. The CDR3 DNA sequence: TGTGCCAGCAGCCAAGAAGTAGGGGCGATTTATGGCTACACCTTC. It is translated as CASSQEVGAIYGYTF.

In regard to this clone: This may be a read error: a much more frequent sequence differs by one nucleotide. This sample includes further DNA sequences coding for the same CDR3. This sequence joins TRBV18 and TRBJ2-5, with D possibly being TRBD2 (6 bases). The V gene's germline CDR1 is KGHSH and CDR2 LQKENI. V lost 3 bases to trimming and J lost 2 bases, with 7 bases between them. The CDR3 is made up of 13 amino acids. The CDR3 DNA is TGTGCCAGCTCACCGGGACTGCAAGAGACCCAGTACTTC. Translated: CASSPGLQETQYF.

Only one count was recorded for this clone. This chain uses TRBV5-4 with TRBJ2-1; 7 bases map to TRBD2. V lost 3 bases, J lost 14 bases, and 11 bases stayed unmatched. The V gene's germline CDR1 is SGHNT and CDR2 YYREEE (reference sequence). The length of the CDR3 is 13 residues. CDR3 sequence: CASSSWGGRVEFF. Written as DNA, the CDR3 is TGTGCCAGCAGCTCCTGGGGGGGAAGGGTTGAGTTCTTC.

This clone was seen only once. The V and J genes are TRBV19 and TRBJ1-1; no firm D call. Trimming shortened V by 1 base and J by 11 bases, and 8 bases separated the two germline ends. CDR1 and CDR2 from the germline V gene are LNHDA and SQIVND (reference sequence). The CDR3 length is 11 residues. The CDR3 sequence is CASSIGGSAFF. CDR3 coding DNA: TGTGCCAGTAGTATAGGGGGTTCGGCTTTCTTT.

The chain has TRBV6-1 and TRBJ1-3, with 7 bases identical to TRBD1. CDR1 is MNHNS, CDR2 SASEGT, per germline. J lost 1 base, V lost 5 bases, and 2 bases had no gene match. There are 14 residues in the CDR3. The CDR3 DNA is TGTGCCAGCAGTTTACAGGGGTCTGGAAACACCATATATTTT. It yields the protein CASSLQGSGNTIYF.

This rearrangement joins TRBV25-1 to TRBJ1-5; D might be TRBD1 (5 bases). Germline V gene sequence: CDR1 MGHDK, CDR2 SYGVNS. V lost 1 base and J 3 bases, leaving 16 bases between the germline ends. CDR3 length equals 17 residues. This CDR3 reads CASSESGAWGTNQPQHF. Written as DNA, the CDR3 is TGTGCCAGCAGTGAATCTGGAGCTTGGGGCACCAATCAGCCCCAGCATTTT.

This CDR3 reads CASRTIGGFRGEQYF. The CDR3 DNA sequence: TGTGCCAGCAGAACCATTGGGGGTTTTCGGGGCGAGCAGTACTTC. The chain couples TRBV2 to TRBJ2-7, with D perhaps given as TRBD1 or TRBD2 (5 bases each). Germline V CDR1 and CDR2: SNHLY, FYNNEI. V lost 6 bases and J 6 bases, leaving 21 bases between the germline ends. The CDR3 is 15 residues long.

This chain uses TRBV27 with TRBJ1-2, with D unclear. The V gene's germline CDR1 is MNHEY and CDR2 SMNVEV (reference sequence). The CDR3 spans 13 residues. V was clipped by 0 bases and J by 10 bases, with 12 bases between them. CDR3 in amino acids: CASSLSPNTAYTF. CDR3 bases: TGTGCCAGCAGTTTATCCCCCAACACGGCCTACACCTTC.

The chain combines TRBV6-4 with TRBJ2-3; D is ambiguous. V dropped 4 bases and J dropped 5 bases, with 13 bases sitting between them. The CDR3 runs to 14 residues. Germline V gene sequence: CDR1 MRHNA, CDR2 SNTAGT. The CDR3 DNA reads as TGTGCCAGCAGTGCCACCGGCCGTGGAGATACGCAGTATTTT. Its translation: CASSATGRGDTQYF.

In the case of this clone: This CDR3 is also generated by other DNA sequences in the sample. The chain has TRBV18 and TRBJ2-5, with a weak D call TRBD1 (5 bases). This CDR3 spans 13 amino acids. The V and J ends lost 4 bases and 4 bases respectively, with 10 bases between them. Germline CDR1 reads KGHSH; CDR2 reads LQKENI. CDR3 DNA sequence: TGTGCCAGCTCACAGGGGCCCGGAGAGACCCAGTACTTC. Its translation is CASSQGPGETQYF.

In DNA, the CDR3 is TGTGCCAGCAGCGGTGGGGGAAGGGGCTGGACTGAAGCTTTCTTT. Its translation: CASSGGGRGWTEAFF. This rearrangement joins TRBV5-4 to TRBJ1-1; D perhaps matches TRBD1 (5 bases). The V end was cut by 4 bases, the J end by 5 bases, with 18 bases between. CDR3 size: 15 residues. Germline V gene data show CDR1 as SGHNT and CDR2 as YYREEE (reference sequence).

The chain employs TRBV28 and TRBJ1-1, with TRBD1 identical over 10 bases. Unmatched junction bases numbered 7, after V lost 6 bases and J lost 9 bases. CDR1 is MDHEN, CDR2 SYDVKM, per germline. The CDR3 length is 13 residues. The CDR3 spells CASRTGGEAKAFF. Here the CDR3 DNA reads TGTGCCAGCAGGACAGGGGGCGAGGCGAAAGCTTTCTTT.

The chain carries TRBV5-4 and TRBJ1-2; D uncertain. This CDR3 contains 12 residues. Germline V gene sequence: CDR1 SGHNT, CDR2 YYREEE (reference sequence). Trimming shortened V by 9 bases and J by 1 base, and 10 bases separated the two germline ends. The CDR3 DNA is TGTGCCATCCCAGCCCGTAACTATGGCTACACCTTC. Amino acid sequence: CAIPARNYGYTF.

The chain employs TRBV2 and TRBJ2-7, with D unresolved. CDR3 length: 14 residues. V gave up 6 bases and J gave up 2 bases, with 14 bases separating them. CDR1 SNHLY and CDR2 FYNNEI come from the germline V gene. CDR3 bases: TGTGCCAGCAGAAACTTCTTGAATACCTACGAGCAGTACTTC. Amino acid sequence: CASRNFLNTYEQYF.

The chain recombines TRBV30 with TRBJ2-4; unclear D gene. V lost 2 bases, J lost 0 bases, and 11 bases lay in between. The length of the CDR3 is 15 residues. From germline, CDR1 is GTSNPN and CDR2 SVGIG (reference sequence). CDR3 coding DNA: TGTGCCTGGAGTAAACAGTCTCTAGCCAAAAACATTCAGTACTTC. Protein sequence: CAWSKQSLAKNIQYF.

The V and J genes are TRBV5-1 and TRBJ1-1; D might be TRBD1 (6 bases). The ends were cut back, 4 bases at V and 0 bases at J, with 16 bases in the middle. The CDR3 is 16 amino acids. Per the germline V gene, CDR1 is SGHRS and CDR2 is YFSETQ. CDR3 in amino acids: CASSLSGTPMNTEAFF. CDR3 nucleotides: TGCGCCAGCAGCCTCAGCGGGACACCTATGAACACTGAAGCTTTCTTT. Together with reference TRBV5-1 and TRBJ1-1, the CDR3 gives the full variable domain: KAGVTQTPRYLIKTRGQQVTLSCSPISGHRSVSWYQQTPGQGLQFLFEYFSETQRNKGNFPGRFSGRQFSNSRSEMNVSTLELGDSALYLCASSLSGTPMNTEAFFGQGTRLTVV.